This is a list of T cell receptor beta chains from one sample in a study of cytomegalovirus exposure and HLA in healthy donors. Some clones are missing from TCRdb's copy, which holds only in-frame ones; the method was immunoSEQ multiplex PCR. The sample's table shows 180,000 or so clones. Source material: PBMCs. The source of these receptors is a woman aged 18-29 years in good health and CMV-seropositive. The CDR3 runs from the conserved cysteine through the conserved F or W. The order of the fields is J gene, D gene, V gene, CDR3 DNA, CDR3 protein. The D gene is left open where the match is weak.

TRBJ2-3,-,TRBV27,TGTGCCAGCAGTTTAAATTCGCGGTCTAATACGCAGTATTTT,CASSLNSRSNTQYF
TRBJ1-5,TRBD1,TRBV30,TGTGCCTGGAGTACACAGGGGGGTAACAATCAGCCCCAGCATTTT,CAWSTQGGNNQPQHF
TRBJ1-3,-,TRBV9,TGTGCCAGCAGCGTAGACTACTCTGGAAACACCATATATTTT,CASSVDYSGNTIYF
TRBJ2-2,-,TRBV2,TGTGCCAGCAGTGAAGCTAGCGTCGGGGAGCTGTTTTTT,CASSEASVGELFF
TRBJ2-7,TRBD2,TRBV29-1,TGCAGCGTTGAATCGGGACTAGCGGGGGTGCGGCAGTACTTC,CSVESGLAGVRQYF
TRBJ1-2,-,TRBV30,TGTGCCTGGAGTTTCCAGGGAGGAGATGGCTACACCTTC,CAWSFQGGDGYTF
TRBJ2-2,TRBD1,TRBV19,TGTGCCAGTAGTAGTAGACAGGGGGCGGTCGGGGAGCTGTTTTTT,CASSSRQGAVGELFF
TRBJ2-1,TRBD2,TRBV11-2,TGTGCCAGCAGCCTGAGGACTAGCGGGGGGTCTAGCTCCTACAATGAGCAGTTCTTC,CASSLRTSGGSSSYNEQFF
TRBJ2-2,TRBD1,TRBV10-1,TGCGCCAGCAGTGAGACAGGGGCTAACATCGGGGAGCTGTTTTTT,CASSETGANIGELFF
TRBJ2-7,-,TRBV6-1,TGTGCCAGCAGTGAACTACAGGTGGTCCGGCCCTACGAGCAGTACTTC,CASSELQVVRPYEQYF
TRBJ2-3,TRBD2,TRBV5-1,TGCGCCAGCAGCTTTTTACTAGCGGGAATGGATACGCAGTATTTT,CASSFLLAGMDTQYF
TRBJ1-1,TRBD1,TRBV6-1,TGTGCCAGCAGACCCGGACAGGGGGGAACTGAAGCTTTCTTT,CASRPGQGGTEAFF
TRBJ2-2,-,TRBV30,TGTGCCTGGTCAGAGGGACTCCTAACCGGGGAGCTGTTTTTT,CAWSEGLLTGELFF
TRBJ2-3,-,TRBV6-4,TGTGCCAGCAGGGACTTCCTCACAGATACGCAGTATTTT,CASRDFLTDTQYF
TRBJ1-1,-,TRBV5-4,TGTGCCAGCTCCCCGGGGGGCGCCTTGAACACTGAAGCTTTCTTT,CASSPGGALNTEAFF
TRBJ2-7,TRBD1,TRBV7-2,TGTGCCAGCAGCCTCGACAGGGGGCCCCACGAGCAGTACTTC,CASSLDRGPHEQYF
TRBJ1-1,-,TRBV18,TGTGCCAGCTCACTTACTCAGGGATGGGACACTGAAGCTTTCTTT,CASSLTQGWDTEAFF
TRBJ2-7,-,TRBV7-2,TGTGCCAGCAGCTTAGCTGGCGGGGCATCCTACGAGCAGTACTTC,CASSLAGGASYEQYF
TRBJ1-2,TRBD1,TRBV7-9,TGTGCCAGCACAGGGGGCCAGGGGGCCTATGGCTACACCTTC,CASTGGQGAYGYTF
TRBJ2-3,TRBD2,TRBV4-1,TGCGCCAGCAGCCAAGAAACGAAGACTAGCGGGTTTCGAGATACGCAGTATTTT,CASSQETKTSGFRDTQYF
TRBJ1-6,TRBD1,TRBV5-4,TGTGCCAGCAGGCCCGCAGGGGGGAATTCACCCCTCCACTTT,CASRPAGGNSPLHF
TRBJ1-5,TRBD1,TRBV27,TGTGCCAGCAGTTCCACAGGGGGAGAGCAGCCCCAGCATTTT,CASSSTGGEQPQHF
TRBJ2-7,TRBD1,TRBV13,TGTGCCAGCAGCTTAGGTGGAGAAGGACAGGGCTACGAGCAGTACTTC,CASSLGGEGQGYEQYF
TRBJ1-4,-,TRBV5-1,TGCGCCAGCAGCAAAGACACTGAAAAACTGTTTTTT,CASSKDTEKLFF
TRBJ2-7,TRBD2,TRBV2,TGTGCCAGCAGTGATCCCACAGGACTAGCGGCCTCTCCCTACGAGCAGTACTTC,CASSDPTGLAASPYEQYF
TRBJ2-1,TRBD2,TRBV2,TGTGCCAGCAGTGAGAATCAGCAAATGGGACTACTCCGCCACAATGAGCAGTTCTTC,CASSENQQMGLLRHNEQFF
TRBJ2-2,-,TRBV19,TGTGCCACCCAGGTAGCGAACACCGGGGAGCTGTTTTTT,CATQVANTGELFF
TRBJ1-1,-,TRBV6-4,TGTGCCAGCAGTTTCCCGGGACAACACACTGAAGCTTTCTTT,CASSFPGQHTEAFF
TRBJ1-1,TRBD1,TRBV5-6,TGTGCCAGCAGCTACGGAACAGGGGGTACTGAAGCTTTCTTT,CASSYGTGGTEAFF
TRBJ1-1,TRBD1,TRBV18,TGTGCCAGCTCGGGACAGGGAAATACTGAAGCTTTCTTT,CASSGQGNTEAFF
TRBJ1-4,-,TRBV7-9,TGTGCCAGCAGCTTAGTGGAGGGTAATGAAAAACTGTTTTTT,CASSLVEGNEKLFF
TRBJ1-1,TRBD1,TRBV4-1,TGCGCCAGCAGCCAAGCGAGTCCAGGGGGCGAAGAAGCTTTCTTT,CASSQASPGGEEAFF
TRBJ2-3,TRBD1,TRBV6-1,TGTGCCAGCAGTGAATGGGACAGAGCGACAGATACGCAGTATTTT,CASSEWDRATDTQYF
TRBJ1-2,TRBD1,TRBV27,TGTGCCAGCAAGATTACCGGGACAGGGGGCGATCTCTATGGCTACACCTTC,CASKITGTGGDLYGYTF
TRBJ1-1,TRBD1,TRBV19,TGTGCCAGTAGGGACAGGAGAGGGGCTGAAGCTTTCTTT,CASRDRRGAEAFF
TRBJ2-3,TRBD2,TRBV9,TGTGCCAGCAGCGTCAGCGGGAGGACAGATACGCAGTATTTT,CASSVSGRTDTQYF
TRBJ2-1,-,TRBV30,TGTGCCTGGAGTGTCGGCAGGGCCAATGAGCAGTTCTTC,CAWSVGRANEQFF
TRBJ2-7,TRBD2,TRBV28,TGTGCCAGCAGCTTAGCGGGAGGCGAGCAGTACTTC,CASSLAGGEQYF
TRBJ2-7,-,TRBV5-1,TGCGCCAGCAGCCCGGGATACGAGCAGTACTTC,CASSPGYEQYF
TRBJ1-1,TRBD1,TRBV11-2,TGTGCCAGCAGCTTAGGTTCAGGGGGTTACACTGAAGCTTTCTTT,CASSLGSGGYTEAFF
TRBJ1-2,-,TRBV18,TGTGCCAGCTCACTCCGGGATGATTATGGCTACACCTTC,CASSLRDDYGYTF
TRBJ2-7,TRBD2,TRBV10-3,TGTGCCATCAGCCTAACTAGCGGGAGGTTCTACGAGCAGTACTTC,CAISLTSGRFYEQYF
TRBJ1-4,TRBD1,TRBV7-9,TGTGCCAGCAGCTCCGGGACAGGGTATGAAAAACTGTTTTTT,CASSSGTGYEKLFF
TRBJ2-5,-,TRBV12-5,TGTGCTAGTGGACCCCCAATGACTGCCCAAGAGACCCAGTACTTC,CASGPPMTAQETQYF
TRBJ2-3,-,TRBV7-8,TGTGCCAGCAGCTTGCTCGGGGTTACCACAGATACGCAGTATTTT,CASSLLGVTTDTQYF
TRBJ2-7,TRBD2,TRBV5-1,TGCGCCAGCGGGCTCTTAGCGGGAGGGCCAGACCTCTTATACGAGCAGTACTTC,CASGLLAGGPDLLYEQYF
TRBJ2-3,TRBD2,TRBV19,TGTGCCAGTAGTGACCGCTCCGGGACTAGCGGGGAAGATACGCAGTATTTT,CASSDRSGTSGEDTQYF
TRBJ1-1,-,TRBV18,TGTGCCAGCTCACCAGGGGCCATCACTGAAGCTTTCTTT,CASSPGAITEAFF
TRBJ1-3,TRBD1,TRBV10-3,TGTGCCGTGACAGGGGTCGAAGGAAACACCATATATTTT,CAVTGVEGNTIYF